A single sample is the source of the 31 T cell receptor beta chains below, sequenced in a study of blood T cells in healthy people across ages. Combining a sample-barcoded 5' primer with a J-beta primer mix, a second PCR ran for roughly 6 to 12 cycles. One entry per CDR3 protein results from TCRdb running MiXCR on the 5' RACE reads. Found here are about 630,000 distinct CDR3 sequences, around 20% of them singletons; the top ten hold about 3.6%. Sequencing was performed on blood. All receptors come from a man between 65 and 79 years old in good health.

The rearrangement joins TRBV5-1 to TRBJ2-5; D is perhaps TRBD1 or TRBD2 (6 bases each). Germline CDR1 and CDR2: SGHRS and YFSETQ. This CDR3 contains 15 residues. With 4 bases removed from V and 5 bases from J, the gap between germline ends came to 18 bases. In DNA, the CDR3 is TGCGCCAGCAGCAGGGGGGTCGGGATGGAGGAGACCCAGTACTTC. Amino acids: CASSRGVGMEETQYF.

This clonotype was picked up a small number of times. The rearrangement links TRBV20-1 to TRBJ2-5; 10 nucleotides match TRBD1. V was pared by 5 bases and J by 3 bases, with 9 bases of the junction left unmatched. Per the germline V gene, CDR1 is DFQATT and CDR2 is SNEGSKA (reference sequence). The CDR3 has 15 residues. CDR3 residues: CSAARTGGAKETQYF. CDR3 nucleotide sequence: TGCAGTGCTGCACGGACAGGGGGTGCCAAAGAGACCCAGTACTTC.

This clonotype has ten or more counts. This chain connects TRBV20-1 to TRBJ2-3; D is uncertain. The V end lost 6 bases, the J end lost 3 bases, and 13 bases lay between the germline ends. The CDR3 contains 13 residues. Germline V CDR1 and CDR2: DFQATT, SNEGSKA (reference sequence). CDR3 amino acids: CSARIWSTDTQYF. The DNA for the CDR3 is TGCAGTGCCCGGATTTGGAGTACAGATACGCAGTATTTT.

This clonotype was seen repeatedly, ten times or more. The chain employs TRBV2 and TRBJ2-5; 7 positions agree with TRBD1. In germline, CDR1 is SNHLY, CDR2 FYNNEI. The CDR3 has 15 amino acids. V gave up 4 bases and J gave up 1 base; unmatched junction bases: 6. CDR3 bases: TGTGCCAGCAGTGCGACAGGGATACTCCAAGAGACCCAGTACTTC. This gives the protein CASSATGILQETQYF.

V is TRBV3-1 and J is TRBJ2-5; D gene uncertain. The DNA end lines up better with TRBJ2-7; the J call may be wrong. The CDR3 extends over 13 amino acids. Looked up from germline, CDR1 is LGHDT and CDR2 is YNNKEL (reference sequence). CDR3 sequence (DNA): TGTGCCAGCAGCCAAGGGGTCGTCCACGAGCAGTACTTC. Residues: CASSQGVVHEQYF.

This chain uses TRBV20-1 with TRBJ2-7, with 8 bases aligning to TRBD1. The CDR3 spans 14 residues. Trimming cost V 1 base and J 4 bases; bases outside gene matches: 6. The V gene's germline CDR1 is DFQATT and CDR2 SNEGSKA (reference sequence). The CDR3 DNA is TGCAGTGCTAGAGCGGACAGGGCCCCTTACGAGCAGTACTTC. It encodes CSARADRAPYEQYF.

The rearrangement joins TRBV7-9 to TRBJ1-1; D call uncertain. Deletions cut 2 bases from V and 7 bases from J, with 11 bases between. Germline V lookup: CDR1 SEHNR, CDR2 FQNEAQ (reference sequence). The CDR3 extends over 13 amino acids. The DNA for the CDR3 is TGTGCCAGCAGCTTATCGGGCGTGAGTGAAGCTTTCTTT. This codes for CASSLSGVSEAFF.

The CDR3 DNA reads as TGTGCCAGCAGCTTACTAGCAATGGATACGCAGTATTTT. Protein: CASSLLAMDTQYF. The rearrangement links TRBV7-2 to TRBJ2-3, with D maybe TRBD2 (5 bases). CDR3 length: 13 amino acids. V lost 2 bases and J lost 6, with 9 bases in between. Per germline, CDR1 SGHTA and CDR2 FQGNSA.

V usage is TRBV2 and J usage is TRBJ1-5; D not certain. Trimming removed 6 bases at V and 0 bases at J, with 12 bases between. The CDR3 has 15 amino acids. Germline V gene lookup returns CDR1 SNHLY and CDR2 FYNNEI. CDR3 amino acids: CASRPTDYSNQPQHF. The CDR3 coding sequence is TGTGCCAGCAGACCTACAGACTATAGCAATCAGCCCCAGCATTTT.

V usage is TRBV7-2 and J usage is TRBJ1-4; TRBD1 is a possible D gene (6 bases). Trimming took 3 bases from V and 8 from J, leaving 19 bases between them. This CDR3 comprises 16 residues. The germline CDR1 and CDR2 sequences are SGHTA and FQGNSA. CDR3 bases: TGTGCCAGCAGCTTGTATACCGGGACGGGGGGCGAAAAACTGTTTTTT. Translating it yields CASSLYTGTGGEKLFF.

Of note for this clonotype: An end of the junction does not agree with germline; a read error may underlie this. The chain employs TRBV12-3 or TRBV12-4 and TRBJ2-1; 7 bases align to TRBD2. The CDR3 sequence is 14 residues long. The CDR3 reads CASSIAGTYNEQFF. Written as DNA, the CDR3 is TGTGCCAGCAGTATAGCGGGCACCTACAATGAGCAGTTCTTC.

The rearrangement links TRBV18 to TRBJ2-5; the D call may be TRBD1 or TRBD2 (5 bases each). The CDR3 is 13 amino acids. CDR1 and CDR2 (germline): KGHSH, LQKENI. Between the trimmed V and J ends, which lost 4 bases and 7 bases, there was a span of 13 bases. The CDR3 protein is CASSRDHQGTQYF. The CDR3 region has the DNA TGTGCCAGCTCACGGGACCACCAGGGGACCCAGTACTTC.

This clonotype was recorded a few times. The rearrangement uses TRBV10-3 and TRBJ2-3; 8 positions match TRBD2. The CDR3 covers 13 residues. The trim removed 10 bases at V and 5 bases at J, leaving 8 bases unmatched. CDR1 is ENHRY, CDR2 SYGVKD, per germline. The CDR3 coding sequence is TGTGCCACCTCGACTAGCGACGAAGATACGCAGTATTTT. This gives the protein CATSTSDEDTQYF.

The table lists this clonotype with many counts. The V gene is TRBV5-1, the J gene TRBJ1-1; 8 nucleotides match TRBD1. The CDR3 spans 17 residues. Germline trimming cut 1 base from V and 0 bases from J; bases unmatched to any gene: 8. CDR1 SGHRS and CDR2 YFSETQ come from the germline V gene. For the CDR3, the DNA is TGCGCCAGCAGCTTGAAAGGACAGGGAGGCATGAACACTGAAGCTTTCTTT. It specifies CASSLKGQGGMNTEAFF. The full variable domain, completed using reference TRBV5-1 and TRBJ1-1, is KAGVTQTPRYLIKTRGQQVTLSCSPISGHRSVSWYQQTPGQGLQFLFEYFSETQRNKGNFPGRFSGRQFSNSRSEMNVSTLELGDSALYLCASSLKGQGGMNTEAFFGQGTRLTVV.

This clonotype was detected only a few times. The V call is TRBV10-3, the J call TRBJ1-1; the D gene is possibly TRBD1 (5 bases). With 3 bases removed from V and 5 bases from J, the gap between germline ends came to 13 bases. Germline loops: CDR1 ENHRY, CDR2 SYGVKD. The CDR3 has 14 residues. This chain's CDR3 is CAISDSAGGTEAFF. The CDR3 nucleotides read TGTGCCATCAGTGACTCTGCGGGGGGGACTGAAGCTTTCTTT.

This CDR3 is CASSLVTQNTEAFF. DNA for the CDR3: TGCGCCAGCAGCTTGGTAACACAGAACACTGAAGCTTTCTTT. The J gene is TRBJ1-1, the V gene TRBV5-1, with D hard to call. The germline CDR1 and CDR2 sequences are SGHRS and YFSETQ. V lost 0 bases to trimming and J lost 1 base, with 7 bases between them. The CDR3 has 14 residues.

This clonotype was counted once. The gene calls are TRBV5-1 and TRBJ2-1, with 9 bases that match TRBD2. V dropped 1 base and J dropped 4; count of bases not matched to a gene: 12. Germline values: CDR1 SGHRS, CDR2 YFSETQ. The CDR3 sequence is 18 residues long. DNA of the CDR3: TGCGCCAGCAGCTTGAGCCTAGCGGGACCTCAAGATTACAATGAGCAGTTCTTC. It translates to CASSLSLAGPQDYNEQFF.

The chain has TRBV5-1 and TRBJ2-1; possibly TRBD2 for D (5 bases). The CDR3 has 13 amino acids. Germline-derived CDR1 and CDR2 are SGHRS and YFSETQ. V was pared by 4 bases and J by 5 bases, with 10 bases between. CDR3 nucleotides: TGCGCCAGCAGCACACTAGGCCACAATGAGCAGTTCTTC. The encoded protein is CASSTLGHNEQFF. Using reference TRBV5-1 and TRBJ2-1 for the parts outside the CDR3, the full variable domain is KAGVTQTPRYLIKTRGQQVTLSCSPISGHRSVSWYQQTPGQGLQFLFEYFSETQRNKGNFPGRFSGRQFSNSRSEMNVSTLELGDSALYLCASSTLGHNEQFFGPGTRLTVL.

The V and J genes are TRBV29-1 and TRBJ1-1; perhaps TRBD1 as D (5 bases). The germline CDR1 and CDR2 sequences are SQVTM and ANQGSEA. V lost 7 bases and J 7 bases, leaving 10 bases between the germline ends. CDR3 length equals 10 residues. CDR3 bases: TGCAGCGCTGGGACGGTTGAAGCTTTCTTT. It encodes CSAGTVEAFF. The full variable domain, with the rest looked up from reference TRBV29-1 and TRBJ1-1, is SAVISQKPSRDICQRGTSLTIQCQVDSQVTMMFWYRQQPGQSLTLIATANQGSEATYESGFVIDKFPISRPNLTFSTLTVSNMSPEDSSIYLCSAGTVEAFFGQGTRLTVV.

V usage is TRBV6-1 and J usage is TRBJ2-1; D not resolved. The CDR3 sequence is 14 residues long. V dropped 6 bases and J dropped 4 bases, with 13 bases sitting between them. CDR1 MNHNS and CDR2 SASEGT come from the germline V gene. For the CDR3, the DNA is TGTGCCAGCAGCCCCCAGAACCCGTACAATGAGCAGTTCTTC. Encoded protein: CASSPQNPYNEQFF.

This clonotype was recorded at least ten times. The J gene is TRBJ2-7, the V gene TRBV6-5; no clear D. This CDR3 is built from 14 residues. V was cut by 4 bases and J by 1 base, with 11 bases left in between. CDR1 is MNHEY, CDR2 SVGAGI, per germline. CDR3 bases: TGTGCCAGCAGTTTATCACTACTATCCTACGAGCAGTACTTC. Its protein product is CASSLSLLSYEQYF.

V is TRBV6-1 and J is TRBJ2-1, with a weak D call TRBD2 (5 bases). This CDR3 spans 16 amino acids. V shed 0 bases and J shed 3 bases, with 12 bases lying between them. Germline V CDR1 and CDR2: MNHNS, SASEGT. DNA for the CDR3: TGTGCCAGCAGTGAAGCTAGCGACATCAGCTACAATGAGCAGTTCTTC. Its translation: CASSEASDISYNEQFF.

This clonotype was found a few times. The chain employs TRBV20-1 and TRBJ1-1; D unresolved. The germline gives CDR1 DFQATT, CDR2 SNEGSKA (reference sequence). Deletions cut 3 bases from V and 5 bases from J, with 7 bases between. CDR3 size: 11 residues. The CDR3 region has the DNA TGCAGTGCTAGTTATGGGACTGAAGCTTTCTTT. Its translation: CSASYGTEAFF.

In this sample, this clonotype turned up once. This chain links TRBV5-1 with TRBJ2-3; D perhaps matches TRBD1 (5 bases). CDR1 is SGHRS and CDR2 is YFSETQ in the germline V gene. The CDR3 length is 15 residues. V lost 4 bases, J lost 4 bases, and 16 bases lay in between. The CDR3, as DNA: TGCGCCAGCAGCATAGGACAAGGCCGAGCAGATACGCAGTATTTT. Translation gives CASSIGQGRADTQYF.

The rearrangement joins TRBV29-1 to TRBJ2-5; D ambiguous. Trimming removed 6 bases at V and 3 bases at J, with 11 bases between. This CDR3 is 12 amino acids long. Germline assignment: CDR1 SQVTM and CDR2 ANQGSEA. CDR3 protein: CSVVPVKETQYF. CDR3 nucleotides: TGCAGCGTAGTTCCTGTAAAAGAGACCCAGTACTTC. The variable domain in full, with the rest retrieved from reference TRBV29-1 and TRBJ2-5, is SAVISQKPSRDICQRGTSLTIQCQVDSQVTMMFWYRQQPGQSLTLIATANQGSEATYESGFVIDKFPISRPNLTFSTLTVSNMSPEDSSIYLCSVVPVKETQYFGPGTRLLVL.

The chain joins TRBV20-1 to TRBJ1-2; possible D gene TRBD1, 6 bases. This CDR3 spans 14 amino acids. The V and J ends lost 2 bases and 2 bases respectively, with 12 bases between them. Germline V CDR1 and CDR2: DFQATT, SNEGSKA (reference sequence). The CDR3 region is CSARNPTGNYGYTF. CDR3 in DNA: TGCAGTGCTAGAAACCCGACAGGCAACTATGGCTACACCTTC.

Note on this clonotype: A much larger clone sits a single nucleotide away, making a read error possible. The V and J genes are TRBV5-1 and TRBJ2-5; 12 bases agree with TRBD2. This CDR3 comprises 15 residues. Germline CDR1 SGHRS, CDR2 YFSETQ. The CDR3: CASSRTSGKGNERFF. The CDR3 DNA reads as TGCGCCAGCAGCCGGACTAGCGGGAAAGGAAATGAGCGGTTCTTC.

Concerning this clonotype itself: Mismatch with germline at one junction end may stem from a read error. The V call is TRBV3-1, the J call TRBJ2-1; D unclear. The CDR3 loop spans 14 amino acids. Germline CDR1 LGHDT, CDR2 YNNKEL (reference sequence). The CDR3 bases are TGTGCCAGCAGCCAAGGGACGAATTACAATGGGCAGTTCTTC. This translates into CASSQGTNYNGQFF.

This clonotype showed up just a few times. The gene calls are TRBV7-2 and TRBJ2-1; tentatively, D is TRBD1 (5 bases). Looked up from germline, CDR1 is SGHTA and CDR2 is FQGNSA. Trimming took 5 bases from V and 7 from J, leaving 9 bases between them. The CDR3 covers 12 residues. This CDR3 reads CASSTDRNEQFF. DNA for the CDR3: TGTGCCAGCAGCACAGACAGAAATGAGCAGTTCTTC.

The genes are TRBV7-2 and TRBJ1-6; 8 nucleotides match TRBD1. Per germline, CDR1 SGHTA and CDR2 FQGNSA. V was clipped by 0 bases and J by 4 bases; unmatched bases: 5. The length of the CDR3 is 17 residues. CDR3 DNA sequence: TGTGCCAGCAGCTTAGCTCTGGACAGGGAATATAATTCACCCCTCCACTTT. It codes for CASSLALDREYNSPLHF.

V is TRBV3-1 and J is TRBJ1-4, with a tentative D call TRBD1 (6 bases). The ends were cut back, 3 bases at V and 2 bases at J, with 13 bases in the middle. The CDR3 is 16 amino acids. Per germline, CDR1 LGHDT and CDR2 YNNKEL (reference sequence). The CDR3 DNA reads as TGTGCCAGCAGCCACAGGGGAGGGGCGACTAATGAAAAACTGTTTTTT. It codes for CASSHRGGATNEKLFF.